This T cell receptor (beta chain) came from a study of T-cell reconstitution after alpha-beta-depleted transplantation in children. This CDR3 contains 14 residues. The V gene lost 2 bases and the J gene lost 0 bases, with 7 bases spanning the gap. In germline, CDR1 is LNHNV, CDR2 YYDKDF (reference sequence). During its preparation, the TCRbeta library received unique molecular identifiers. TCRdb independently ran MiXCR on the PCR reads; one entry per CDR3 protein. The profile shows around 380,000 distinct CDR3 sequences, about a tenth of them singletons. The sample consisted of PBMCs from the stem cell graft donor, taken from the stem cell graft. The receptor comes from a human donor who donated a stem cell graft to a child with acute myeloid leukemia. J is TRBJ1-1 and V is TRBV15; no firm D call. In DNA form, the CDR3 reads TGTGCCACCAGCAGAACACAGATGAACACTGAAGCTTTCTTT. Its protein is CATSRTQMNTEAFF.